This TCR beta chain originates from a study of T cells in Graves' hyperthyroidism and ophthalmopathy. In this sample, this clonotype turned up a few times. V gave up 5 bases and J gave up 3 bases; unmatched junction bases: 4. The germline V gene has CDR1 SGHRS and CDR2 YFSETQ. The CDR3 is made up of 14 amino acids. The investigators amplified TCR beta CDR3 regions from RNA transcripts. A set of HTBI primers served as the primers for a first-round RT-PCR of the TCR CDR3. TCRdb called the multiplex PCR reads again in MiXCR, with one record for every CDR3 protein. The sample shows 600,000 to 850,000 distinct CDR3 sequences, 18% of them seen only once.

Material: blood. The rearrangement links TRBV5-1 to TRBJ2-5; TRBD2 matches 10 bases. The sequence derives from a woman aged 45-65 years with Graves' hyperthyroidism that later progressed to Graves' ophthalmopathy. CDR3 in amino acids: CASRLTSGEETQYF. The CDR3 bases are TGCGCCAGCAGGCTAACTAGCGGGGAAGAGACCCAGTACTTC.